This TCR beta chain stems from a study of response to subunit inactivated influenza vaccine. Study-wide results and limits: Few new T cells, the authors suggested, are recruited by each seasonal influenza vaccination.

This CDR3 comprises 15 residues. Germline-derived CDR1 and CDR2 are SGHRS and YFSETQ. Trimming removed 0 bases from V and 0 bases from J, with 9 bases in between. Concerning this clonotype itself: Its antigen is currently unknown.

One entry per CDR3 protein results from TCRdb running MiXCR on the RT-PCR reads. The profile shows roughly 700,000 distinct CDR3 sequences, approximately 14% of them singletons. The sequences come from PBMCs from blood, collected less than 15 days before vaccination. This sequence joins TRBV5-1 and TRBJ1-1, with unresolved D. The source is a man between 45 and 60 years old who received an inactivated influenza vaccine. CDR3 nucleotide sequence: TGCGCCAGCAGCTTGGGGACTATCATGAACACTGAAGCTTTCTTT. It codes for CASSLGTIMNTEAFF.